Presented here are 17 T cell receptor beta chains from one specimen sequenced in a study of tumor and adjacent non-tumor tissue in lung cancer. The library came from three nested PCR rounds adapted from ARM-PCR protocols. TCRdb fed the multiplex PCR reads into MiXCR, producing one record per CDR3 protein. The table includes over 60,000 distinct CDR3 sequences, about 80% detected once. The template was RNA from unsorted bulk tissue. Sequenced material: lung tumor tissue. These receptors all come from a man in his 60s with non-small cell lung cancer.

The CDR3 loop reads CASRGGPGLAYEQFF. The DNA for the CDR3 is TGTGCCAGTAGAGGAGGACCGGGACTAGCCTATGAGCAGTTCTTC. This chain links TRBV6-1 with TRBJ2-1; 9 bases fit TRBD2. The CDR3 has 15 residues. Germline CDR1 MNHNS, CDR2 SASEGT. J was trimmed by 8 bases and V by 9 bases; bases with no gene match: 14.

For this clonotype: The junction shows a germline mismatch at one end, possibly a read error. V and J are TRBV10-2 and TRBJ2-5; D might be TRBD1 (6 bases). The germline gives CDR1 WSHSY, CDR2 SAAADI. This CDR3 is 12 amino acids long. CDR3 nucleotide sequence: TGCGTCAGCAGTGGGACAAGGGGGACCCAGTACTTC. This codes for CVSSGTRGTQYF.

Details on this clonotype: The junction and the germline gene differ at one end; a read error may be behind it. The chain links TRBV5-6 to TRBJ2-6, with a possible D match to TRBD1 (5 bases). Germline-derived CDR1 and CDR2 are SGHDT and YYEEEE. The length of the CDR3 is 14 residues. CDR3 nucleotides: TGTGCCAGCAGCTTCGCAGGGAAAGGCAACATCCTGACTTTC. Translated: CASSFAGKGNILTF. Combining the CDR3 with reference TRBV5-6 and TRBJ2-6 gives the whole variable domain DAGVTQSPTHLIKTRGQQVTLRCSPKSGHDTVSWYQQALGQGPQFIFQYYEEEERQRGNFPDRFSGHQFPNYSSELNVNALLLGDSALYLCASSFAGKGNILTFGAGSRLTVL.

The J gene is TRBJ2-7, the V gene TRBV5-1, with TRBD2 identical over 7 bases. Germline-derived CDR1 and CDR2 are SGHRS and YFSETQ. The CDR3 totals 14 residues. With V trimmed by 2 bases and J by 0 bases, 2 bases remained unmatched. Here the CDR3 reads CASSFTSDSYEQYF. The CDR3 coding sequence is TGCGCCAGCAGCTTCACTAGCGACTCCTACGAGCAGTACTTC.

Turning to this clonotype: The conserved closing phenylalanine or tryptophan is absent in this CDR3, likely reflecting a read error. The chain recombines TRBV5-1 with TRBJ2-5; D gene unclear. CDR1 SGHRS and CDR2 YFSETQ come from the germline V gene. V was shortened by 1 base and J by 5 bases, with 9 bases between the two germline ends. The CDR3 consists of 13 residues. CDR3 in amino acids: CASSLRERETQYL. In nucleotides, the CDR3 is TGCGCCAGCAGCTTGAGGGAAAGGGAGACCCAGTACTTA.

Concerning this clonotype itself: This CDR3 fails to terminate in the conserved phenylalanine or tryptophan, so it likely reflects a read error. The V and J genes are TRBV11-3 and TRBJ2-1; D tentatively fits TRBD1 or TRBD2 (5 bases each). CDR3 length: 15 amino acids. Germline V gene lookup returns CDR1 SGHNT and CDR2 YENEEA. The CDR3 DNA reads TGTGTCAGCAGCTCCGGGACGCAGAGGGGTAGTGAGCAGTTCCTC. Protein product: CVSSSGTQRGSEQFL.

As for this clonotype: At one end the junction does not follow the germline gene, possibly because of a read error. The chain couples TRBV20-1 to TRBJ2-1, with TRBD2 identical over 11 bases. The CDR3 consists of 15 residues. Per the germline V gene, CDR1 is DFQATT and CDR2 is SNEGSKA (reference sequence). The CDR3 loop reads CSVRVLAGVGSEQFF. The CDR3 coding sequence is TGCAGTGTTAGAGTACTAGCGGGAGTTGGCAGTGAGCAGTTCTTC.

Note on this clonotype: An end of the junction differs from the germline gene, which may be a read error. V and J are TRBV20-1 and TRBJ2-1, with 10 bases that match TRBD2. Germline CDR1 and CDR2: DFQATT and SNEGSKA (reference sequence). The CDR3 runs to 13 residues. The CDR3 region has the DNA TGCAGTGCTCCCGGGACTAGCGTAAATGAGCTGTTCTTC. Translating gives CSAPGTSVNELFF.

The sample holds a few counts of this clonotype. The rearrangement links TRBV2 to TRBJ2-2, with a tentative D call TRBD2 (5 bases). The CDR3 has 15 amino acids. V was shortened by 4 bases and J by 0 bases, with 9 bases between the two germline ends. Germline loops: CDR1 SNHLY, CDR2 FYNNEI. The CDR3 protein is CASSGGSSNTGELFF. The CDR3 DNA reads TGTGCCAGCAGTGGAGGGAGCTCGAACACCGGGGAGCTGTTTTTT.

Note on this clonotype: One end of the junction does not line up with germline, which may come from a read error. This chain joins TRBV20-1 and TRBJ1-4; no clear D. Germline values: CDR1 DFQATT, CDR2 SNEGSKA (reference sequence). The CDR3 is 13 amino acids. CDR3 nucleotides: TGCAATGCTAGAGAACTGGTCCGTGAAAAACTGTTTTTT. Its protein product is CNARELVREKLFF.

As concerns this clonotype: An end of the junction differs from the germline gene, which may be a read error. This chain connects TRBV28 to TRBJ2-5, with TRBD1 matching over 7 bases. The CDR3 runs to 15 residues. Germline CDR1 reads MDHEN; CDR2 reads SYDVKM. The CDR3 loop reads CVSSYGRGYQETQYF. As DNA, the CDR3 is TGTGTCAGCAGTTACGGCAGGGGGTACCAAGAGACCCAGTACTTC. The full variable domain, its missing parts supplied by reference TRBV28 and TRBJ2-5, is DVKVTQSSRYLVKRTGEKVFLECVQDMDHENMFWYRQDPGLGLRLIYFSYDVKMKEKGDIPEGYSVSREKKERFSLILESASTNQTSMYLCVSSYGRGYQETQYFGPGTRLLVL.

The V call is TRBV28, the J call TRBJ2-7; 8 bases line up with TRBD2. Losses at the gene ends were 3 bases for V and 13 bases for J; bases not matched to a gene: 17. The CDR3 contains 15 residues. Germline CDR1 MDHEN, CDR2 SYDVKM. The CDR3: CASSFPTSAAYDQYF. The CDR3, as DNA: TGTGCCAGCAGTTTCCCGACTAGCGCCGCCTACGACCAATACTTC. The variable domain in full, with the rest retrieved from reference TRBV28 and TRBJ2-7, is DVKVTQSSRYLVKRTGEKVFLECVQDMDHENMFWYRQDPGLGLRLIYFSYDVKMKEKGDIPEGYSVSREKKERFSLILESASTNQTSMYLCASSFPTSAAYDQYFGPGTRLTVT.

The rearrangement joins TRBV2 to TRBJ2-3; 8 bases map to TRBD1. The V segment lost 4 bases and the J segment 3 bases; nucleotides outside the gene matches: 3. Germline assignment: CDR1 SNHLY and CDR2 FYNNEI. The CDR3 is made up of 14 amino acids. This CDR3 is CASSVQGATDTQYF. For the CDR3, the DNA is TGTGCCAGCAGTGTTCAGGGGGCGACAGATACGCAGTATTTT.

This clonotype was counted between two and nine times. The chain links TRBV9 to TRBJ2-7, with 8 bases that match TRBD1. CDR3 size: 15 residues. The germline V gene encodes CDR1 SGDLS and CDR2 YYNGEE. With 4 bases clipped from V and 4 bases from J, the junction kept 10 bases outside the gene matches. CDR3 sequence: CASSPTIGQGYEQYF. The CDR3 nucleotides read TGTGCCAGCAGCCCTACCATCGGACAGGGTTACGAGCAGTACTTC. Variable domain in full (rest from reference TRBV9 and TRBJ2-7): DSGVTQTPKHLITATGQRVTLRCSPRSGDLSVYWYQQSLDQGLQFLIQYYNGEERAKGNILERFSAQQFPDLHSELNLSSLELGDSALYFCASSPTIGQGYEQYFGPGTRLTVT.

In this sample, this clonotype turned up once. The rearrangement links TRBV29-1 to TRBJ1-2; the D gene is possibly TRBD1 (6 bases). Germline V lookup: CDR1 SQVTM, CDR2 ANQGSEA. CDR3 length: 12 amino acids. V was trimmed by 1 base and J by 12 bases, leaving 15 bases between them. The DNA of the CDR3 is TGCAGCGTTGAAGGGGGCTGGGGGGGCCACACCTTC. Residues: CSVEGGWGGHTF.

Concerning this clonotype: One end of the junction is discordant with germline, which a read error may explain. The rearrangement links TRBV20-1 to TRBJ2-4; possibly TRBD1 for D (6 bases). This CDR3 region has 14 residues. Germline CDR1 reads DFQATT; CDR2 reads SNEGSKA (reference sequence). CDR3 coding DNA: TGCAGTGCTCCAGGCGGCTCGGGACAAAACAATCAGTACTTC. The encoded protein is CSAPGGSGQNNQYF.

The V gene is TRBV20-1, the J gene TRBJ1-2, with 8 bases fitting TRBD1. Germline values: CDR1 DFQATT, CDR2 SNEGSKA (reference sequence). This CDR3 region has 14 residues. The CDR3 DNA follows: TGCAATGTAACAGGGGGGCGTGTTGACTACGACTACACCTTC. It specifies CNVTGGRVDYDYTF.